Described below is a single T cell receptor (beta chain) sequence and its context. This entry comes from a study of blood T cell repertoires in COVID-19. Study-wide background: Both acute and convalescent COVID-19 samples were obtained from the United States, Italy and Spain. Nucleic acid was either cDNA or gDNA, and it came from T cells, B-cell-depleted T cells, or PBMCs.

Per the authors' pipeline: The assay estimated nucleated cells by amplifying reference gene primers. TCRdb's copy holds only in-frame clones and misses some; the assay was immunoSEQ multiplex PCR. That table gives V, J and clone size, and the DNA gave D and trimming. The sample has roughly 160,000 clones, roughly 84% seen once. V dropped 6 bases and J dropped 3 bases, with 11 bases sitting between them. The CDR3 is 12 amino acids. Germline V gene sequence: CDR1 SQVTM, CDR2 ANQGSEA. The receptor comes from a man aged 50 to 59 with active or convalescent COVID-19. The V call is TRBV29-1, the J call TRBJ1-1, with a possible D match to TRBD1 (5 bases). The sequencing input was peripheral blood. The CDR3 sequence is CSVGGLYTEAFF. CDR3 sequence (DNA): TGCAGCGTGGGGGGACTTTACACTGAAGCTTTCTTT.